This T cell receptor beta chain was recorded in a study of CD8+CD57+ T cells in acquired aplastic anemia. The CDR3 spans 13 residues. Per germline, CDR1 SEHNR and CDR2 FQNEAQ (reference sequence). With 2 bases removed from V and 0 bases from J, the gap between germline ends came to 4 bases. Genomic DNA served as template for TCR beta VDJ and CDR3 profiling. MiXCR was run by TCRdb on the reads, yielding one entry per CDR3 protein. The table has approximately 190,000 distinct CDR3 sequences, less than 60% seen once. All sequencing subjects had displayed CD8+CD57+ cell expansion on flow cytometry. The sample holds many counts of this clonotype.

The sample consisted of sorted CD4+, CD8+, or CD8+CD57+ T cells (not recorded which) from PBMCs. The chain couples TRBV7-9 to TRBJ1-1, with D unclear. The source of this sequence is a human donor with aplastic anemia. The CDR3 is CASSLTMNTEAFF. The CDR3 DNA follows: TGTGCCAGCAGCTTAACTATGAACACTGAAGCTTTCTTT.